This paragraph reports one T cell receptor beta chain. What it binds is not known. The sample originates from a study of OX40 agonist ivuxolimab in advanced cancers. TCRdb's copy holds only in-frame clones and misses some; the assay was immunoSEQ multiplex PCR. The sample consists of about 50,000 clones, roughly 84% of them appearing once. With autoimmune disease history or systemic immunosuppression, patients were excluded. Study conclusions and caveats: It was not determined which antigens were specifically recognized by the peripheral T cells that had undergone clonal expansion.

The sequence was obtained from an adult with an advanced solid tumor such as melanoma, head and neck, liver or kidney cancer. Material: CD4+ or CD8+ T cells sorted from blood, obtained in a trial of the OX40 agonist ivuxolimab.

The CDR3 sequence: CASRGQLLYNSPLHF. CDR3 nucleotide sequence: TGTGCCAGCAGAGGACAGCTACTCTATAATTCACCCCTCCACTTT. The chain combines TRBV28 with TRBJ1-6, with a possible D match to TRBD1 (6 bases). Trimming took off 6 bases at V and 3 bases at J, with 12 bases between the two ends. The CDR3 is made up of 15 amino acids. CDR1 is MDHEN and CDR2 is SYDVKM in the germline V gene.